This T cell receptor beta chain stems from a study of blood T cell repertoires in COVID-19. For the study at large: Some COVID-19 samples were acute and others convalescent; all came from the United States, Italy and Spain. PBMCs, B-cell-depleted T cells, or T cells provided the cDNA or gDNA that made up the material.

This CDR3 region has 15 residues. The junction had 5 bases not matched to a gene; V was cut back by 3 bases and J by 0 bases. The germline V gene encodes CDR1 SGHAT and CDR2 FQNNGV. Authors' analysis steps: Amplified reference gene primers provided the basis for estimating nucleated cell counts. TCRdb's copy holds only in-frame clones and misses some; the assay was immunoSEQ multiplex PCR. That table supplies the V and J calls and clone size; D and trimming were determined from the DNA. The table includes roughly 200,000 clones, about nine tenths detected once. The sequence came from a woman between 40 and 55 years old with acute COVID-19. The sequenced sample consisted of PBMCs or T cells enriched from blood (not recorded which). The rearrangement joins TRBV11-2 to TRBJ2-7; 7 bases are shared with TRBD1. Here the CDR3 reads CASSFGQALSYEQYF. The CDR3 DNA is TGTGCCAGCAGCTTTGGACAGGCCCTCTCCTACGAGCAGTACTTC.